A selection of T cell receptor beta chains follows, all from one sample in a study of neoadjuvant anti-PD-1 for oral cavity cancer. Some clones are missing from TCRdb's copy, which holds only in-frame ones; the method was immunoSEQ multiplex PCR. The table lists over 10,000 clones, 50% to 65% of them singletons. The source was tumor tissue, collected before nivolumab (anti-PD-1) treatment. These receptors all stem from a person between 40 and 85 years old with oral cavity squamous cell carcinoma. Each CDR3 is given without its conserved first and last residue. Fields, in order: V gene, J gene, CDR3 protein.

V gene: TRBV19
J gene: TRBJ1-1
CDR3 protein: ASTENTEAF

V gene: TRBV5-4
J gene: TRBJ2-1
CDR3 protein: ASSWDGQGNNEQF

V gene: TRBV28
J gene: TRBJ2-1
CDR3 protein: ASISGDRGNEQF

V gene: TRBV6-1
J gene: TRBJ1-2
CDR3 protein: ASSDQGAGGYT

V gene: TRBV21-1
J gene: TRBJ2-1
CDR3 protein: ASSKYPDCRKYNEQF

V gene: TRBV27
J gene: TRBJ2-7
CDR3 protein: ASSLSGLAGGYEQY

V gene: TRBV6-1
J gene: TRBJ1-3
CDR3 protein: ASSPRESGNTIY

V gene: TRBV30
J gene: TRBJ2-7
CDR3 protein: AGDSDSYEQY

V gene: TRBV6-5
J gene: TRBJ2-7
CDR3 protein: ASSYWQGMAYEQY

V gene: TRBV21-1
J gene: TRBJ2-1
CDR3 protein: ASSKRLQGSYNEQF

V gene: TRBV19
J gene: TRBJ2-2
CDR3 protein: ASSMPEGLANTGELF

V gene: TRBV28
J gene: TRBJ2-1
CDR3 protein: ASRPPAGGQF

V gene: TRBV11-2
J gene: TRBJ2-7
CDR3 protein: ASSDRDYSYEQY

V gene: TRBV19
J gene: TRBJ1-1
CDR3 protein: ASTTANGDTEAF

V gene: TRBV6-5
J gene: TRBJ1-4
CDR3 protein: AIGTGVATNEKLF

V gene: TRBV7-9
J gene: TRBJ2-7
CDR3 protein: ASSQDGTSGNSYEQY

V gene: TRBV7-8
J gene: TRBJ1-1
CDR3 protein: ASSAPGGGNTEAF

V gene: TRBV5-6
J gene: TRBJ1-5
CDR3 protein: ASRRYGRENQPQH

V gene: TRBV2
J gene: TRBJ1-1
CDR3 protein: ASSEDILPGTEAF

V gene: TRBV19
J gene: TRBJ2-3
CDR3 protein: ASSMGAGATDTQY

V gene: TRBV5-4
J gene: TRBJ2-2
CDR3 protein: ASSLDGPRSPGELF

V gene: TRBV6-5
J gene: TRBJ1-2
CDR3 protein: ASSYGQGNNYGYT

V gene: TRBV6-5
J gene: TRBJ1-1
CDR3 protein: ASSYSGYTEAF

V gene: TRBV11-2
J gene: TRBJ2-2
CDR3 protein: ASSPRQGPTGELF

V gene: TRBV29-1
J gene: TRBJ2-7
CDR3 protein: SATTGTGGYEQY

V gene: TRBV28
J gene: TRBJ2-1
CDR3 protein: ASSLSPTSGRGYEQF

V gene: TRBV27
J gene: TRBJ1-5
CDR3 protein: ASSLIGRGRSQPQH

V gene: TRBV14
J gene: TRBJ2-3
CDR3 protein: ASSPTGASTDTQY

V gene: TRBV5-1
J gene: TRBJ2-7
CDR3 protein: ASRLDRGNTYEQY

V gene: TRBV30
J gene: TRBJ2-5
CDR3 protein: AWTLGETQY

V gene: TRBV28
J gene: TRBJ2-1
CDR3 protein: ASSTGLAGGRSEQF

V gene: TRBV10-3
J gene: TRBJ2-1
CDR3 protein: AISKIESSPEQF

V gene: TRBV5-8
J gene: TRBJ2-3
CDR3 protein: ASKRELSTDTQY

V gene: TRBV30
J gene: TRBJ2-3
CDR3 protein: AEGWTDTQY

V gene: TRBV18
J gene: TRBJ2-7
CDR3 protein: ASSRGASSYEQY

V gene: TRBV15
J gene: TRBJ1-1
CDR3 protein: ATSRERLAGAF

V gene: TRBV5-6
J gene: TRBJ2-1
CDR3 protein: ASSPIAEIYNEQF

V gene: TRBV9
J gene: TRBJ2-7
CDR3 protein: ASSVGVGASGDSYEQY

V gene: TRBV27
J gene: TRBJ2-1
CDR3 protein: ASSSTSLYEQF

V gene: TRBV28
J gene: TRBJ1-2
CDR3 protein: ASREPGNPYGYT

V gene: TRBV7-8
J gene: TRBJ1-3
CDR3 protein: ASSLDSGNTIY

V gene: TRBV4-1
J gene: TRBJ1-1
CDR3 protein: ASSRTGDTEAF

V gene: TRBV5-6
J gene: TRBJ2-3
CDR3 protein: ASSRAGQGTSTDTQY